Listed here are 13 T cell receptor beta chains from one sample, sequenced in a study of shared clonotypes between healthy human individuals. Data came from immunoSEQ multiplex PCR; TCRdb stores just in-frame clones and leaves some out. The sample records under 120,000 clones, around 71% being singletons. Sequenced material: memory CD8+ T cells sorted from blood. Indicated subset: CD45RO+ cells pooled with CCR7-negative TemRA cells. Receptors were obtained from a woman in her twenties or thirties in good health.

This clone has a single count. V and J are TRBV27 and TRBJ2-1; 9 bases are shared with TRBD2. CDR3 length: 16 residues. From germline, CDR1 is MNHEY and CDR2 SMNVEV (reference sequence). Trimming at V came to 2 bases and at J to 8 bases, leaving 10 bases not matched to a gene. In DNA form, the CDR3 reads TGTGCCAGCAGTTTAGCTGGCGGGAGGGCTTTGTATGAGCAGTTCTTC. Protein: CASSLAGGRALYEQFF.

In regard to this clone: Germline is not matched at one junction end, which may reflect a read error. The V call is TRBV9, the J call TRBJ2-1; D remains ambiguous. The CDR3 loop spans 12 amino acids. In germline, CDR1 is SGDLS, CDR2 YYNGEE. This CDR3 reads CASSVSFNEQFF. CDR3 DNA: TGTGCCAGCAGCGTCTCCTTCAATGAGCAGTTCTTC.

A single count supports this clone. V and J are TRBV2 and TRBJ2-3; possibly TRBD1 for D (5 bases). This CDR3 spans 17 amino acids. V lost 0 bases and J lost 0, with 13 bases in between. Germline V CDR1 and CDR2: SNHLY, FYNNEI. CDR3 coding DNA: TGTGCCAGCAGTGAAGCCGCGACAGACCTGAGCACAGATACGCAGTATTTT. Translation: CASSEAATDLSTDTQYF.

The CDR3 protein is CASSFSSSGANVLTF. In DNA form, the CDR3 reads TGTGCCAGCAGCTTCAGCAGCTCTGGGGCCAACGTCCTGACTTTC. The chain couples TRBV6-5 to TRBJ2-6; D gene unclear. The V and J ends lost 6 bases and 0 bases respectively, with 9 bases between them. The CDR3 has 15 residues. Germline V gene sequence: CDR1 MNHEY, CDR2 SVGAGI.

This chain joins TRBV7-9 and TRBJ2-7; tentatively, D is TRBD2 (6 bases). The ends were cut back, 4 bases at V and 0 bases at J, with 13 bases in the middle. Germline lookup yields CDR1 SEHNR and CDR2 FQNEAQ (reference sequence). CDR3 length: 15 amino acids. The CDR3 is CASSYGTLSSYEQYF. The CDR3 bases are TGTGCCAGCAGCTACGGGACTCTGAGCTCCTACGAGCAGTACTTC.

The V and J genes are TRBV25-1 and TRBJ2-1; D is perhaps TRBD1 or TRBD2 (5 bases each). The CDR3 spans 17 residues. V lost 0 bases, J lost 2 bases, and 14 bases lay in between. Germline assignment: CDR1 MGHDK and CDR2 SYGVNS. CDR3 bases: TGTGCCAGCAGTGAATATCCCCGGGACCATCCCTACAATGAGCAGTTCTTC. It is translated as CASSEYPRDHPYNEQFF.

The gene calls are TRBV29-1 and TRBJ2-7; D is possibly TRBD2 (5 bases). CDR1 is SQVTM and CDR2 is ANQGSEA in the germline V gene. The CDR3 runs 14 residues. Trimming cost V 0 bases and J 2 bases, with 11 bases left between them. The CDR3 bases are TGCAGCGTTGAAGACCCTAGCATGACCTACGAGCAGTACTTC. It is translated as CSVEDPSMTYEQYF.

CDR3 bases: TGTGCCAGCTCCTCCGGGACACCGGAAAACATTCAGTACTTC. Its translation: CASSSGTPENIQYF. The chain recombines TRBV18 with TRBJ2-4; the D gene is possibly TRBD1 (6 bases). The germline V and J ends were trimmed by 6 bases and 5 bases, with 14 bases remaining between them. CDR1 is KGHSH, CDR2 LQKENI, per germline. CDR3 length: 14 residues.

This clone turned up a few times. Different DNA sequences within this sample yield the same CDR3. The rearrangement links TRBV9 to TRBJ2-3, with TRBD2 matching over 9 bases. CDR1 and CDR2 (germline): SGDLS, YYNGEE. The V gene end was trimmed by 4 bases and the J gene end by 3 bases; junction bases not matched to a gene: 3. The CDR3 runs to 14 residues. The CDR3: CASSLAGGTDTQYF. The CDR3 DNA is TGTGCCAGCAGCCTGGCGGGGGGGACAGATACGCAGTATTTT.

The rearrangement links TRBV21-1 to TRBJ2-4; the D call of TRBD1 is as the table states it, not checked on the DNA. TRBV21-1 counts as a pseudogene. There are 14 residues in the CDR3. The CDR3 spells CASTRDRAKNIQYF. The CDR3 DNA is TGTGCCAGCACCCGGGACAGGGCCAAAAACATTCAGTACTTC.

The chain uses TRBV6-5 and TRBJ1-6; 11 nucleotides match TRBD1. Unmatched junction bases numbered 4, after V lost 6 bases and J lost 6 bases. Germline V lookup: CDR1 MNHEY, CDR2 SVGAGI. The CDR3 loop spans 15 amino acids. The DNA of the CDR3 is TGTGCCAGCAGCTGGGGACAGGGGGGTAATTCACCCCTCCACTTT. Translated, it gives CASSWGQGGNSPLHF.

The chain recombines TRBV7-3 with TRBJ2-1; no firm D call. The length of the CDR3 is 16 residues. Germline V CDR1 and CDR2: SGHTA, FQGTGA. Trimming removed 0 bases at V and 0 bases at J, with 9 bases between. The CDR3 sequence: CASSLTADSSYNEQFF. Here the CDR3 DNA reads TGTGCCAGCAGCTTAACGGCGGATAGCTCCTACAATGAGCAGTTCTTC.

The gene calls are TRBV4-2 and TRBJ2-5; TRBD2 might be the D (6 bases). V gave up 5 bases and J gave up 9 bases, with 13 bases separating them. The CDR3 extends over 12 amino acids. Germline V gives CDR1 LGHNA, CDR2 YNFKEQ. CDR3 amino acids: CASSTPGEAQYF. CDR3 coding DNA: TGTGCCAGCAGCACCCCGGGGGAGGCCCAGTACTTC.